This T cell receptor beta chain was identified during a study of shared clonotypes between healthy human individuals. As for the study in general: Three CD4 naive, three CD4 memory, two CD8 naive and one CD8 memory plate were used per donor.

Study conclusions and caveats: With a handful of donors compared, 4% to 5% of naive CD4 clonotypes were shared.

With 3 bases removed from V and 7 bases from J, the gap between germline ends came to 5 bases. The CDR3 covers 11 residues. The germline V gene has CDR1 MDHEN and CDR2 SYDVKM. As concerns this clone: Antigen: not known.

Generated by immunoSEQ multiplex PCR, the TCRdb table keeps only in-frame clones and is missing some. The table lists 600,000 to 700,000 clones, around four fifths of them singletons. The chain employs TRBV28 and TRBJ2-3; D call uncertain. Sequencing was performed on memory CD4+ T cells sorted from blood. Subset here: CD45RA-negative fraction. The clonotype originates from a woman in her twenties or thirties in good health. For the CDR3, the DNA is TGTGCCAGCAGTTTGTGGTATACGCAGTATTTT. It yields the protein CASSLWYTQYF.